Below, 30 T cell receptor beta chains from the same sample are listed, as sequenced in a study of long-term antiretroviral therapy in people with HIV. A v3.0 immunoSEQ assay was performed at survey level. Here immunoSEQ multiplex PCR was the method, and the copy in TCRdb shows in-frame clones only, minus some. This table has roughly 19,000 clones, 80% to 85% appearing once. Material: unsorted PBMCs, obtained 1.2 years after starting antiretroviral therapy. Receptors were obtained from a middle-aged woman with HIV.

The rearrangement joins TRBV4-2 to TRBJ2-7, with 7 bases fitting TRBD1. The germline V gene has CDR1 LGHNA and CDR2 YNFKEQ. The CDR3 consists of 16 residues. V shed 0 bases, J shed 3 bases, and the junction held 8 bases outside the gene matches. The CDR3 protein is CASSQEATGWFYEQYF. DNA for the CDR3: TGTGCCAGCAGCCAAGAGGCGACAGGGTGGTTCTACGAGCAGTACTTC.

This clone was observed once. The genes are TRBV6-5 and TRBJ2-6, with D possibly TRBD1 on 5 matching bases. V was shortened by 6 bases and J by 3 bases, with 9 bases between the two germline ends. The CDR3 length is 14 residues. From germline, CDR1 is MNHEY and CDR2 SVGAGI. The CDR3 reads CASSLQGGANVLTF. DNA of the CDR3: TGTGCCAGCAGCCTGCAGGGTGGGGCCAACGTCCTGACTTTC.

The chain is built from TRBV7-9 and TRBJ2-3; 7 nucleotides line up with TRBD2. Germline trimming cut 8 bases from V and 0 bases from J; bases unmatched to any gene: 2. Germline CDR1 reads SEHNR; CDR2 reads FQNEAQ (reference sequence). This CDR3 comprises 13 residues. CDR3 DNA sequence: TGTGCCAGCGATAGCGGGAGCACAGATACGCAGTATTTT. This translates into CASDSGSTDTQYF.

This chain joins TRBV10-1 and TRBJ2-7; 8 bases are a match to TRBD2. J gave up 0 bases and V 6 bases, and 16 bases lay outside the gene matches. CDR1 is WNHNN and CDR2 is SYGVQD in the germline V gene (reference sequence). This CDR3 has 18 amino acids. Here the CDR3 reads CASRLPLLVAGFSYEQYF. As DNA, the CDR3 is TGCGCCAGCAGGCTCCCCCTTTTGGTAGCGGGATTCTCCTACGAGCAGTACTTC.

This sequence joins TRBV5-4 and TRBJ2-1; a weak D match, TRBD2 (5 bases). CDR1 is SGHNT and CDR2 is YYREEE in the germline V gene (reference sequence). The V gene lost 4 bases and the J gene lost 2 bases, with 16 bases spanning the gap. There are 16 residues in the CDR3. The CDR3 reads CASSAPGSGTYNEQFF. CDR3 bases: TGTGCCAGCAGCGCCCCGGGGTCGGGGACCTACAATGAGCAGTTCTTC.

This chain joins TRBV19 and TRBJ1-2; D call uncertain. With 5 bases removed from V and 6 bases from J, the gap between germline ends came to 7 bases. CDR1 is LNHDA, CDR2 SQIVND, per germline (reference sequence). This CDR3 is built from 11 residues. DNA for the CDR3: TGTGCCAGTAGTTACAGCCATGGCTACACCTTC. Its translation: CASSYSHGYTF.

This chain links TRBV5-6 with TRBJ1-1; 8 bases match TRBD1. This CDR3 contains 14 residues. V was pared by 2 bases and J by 5 bases, with 5 bases of the junction left unmatched. The germline gives CDR1 SGHDT, CDR2 YYEEEE. CDR3 nucleotides: TGTGCCAGCAGCTTTACACAGGGGGTTACTGAAGCTTTCTTT. This codes for CASSFTQGVTEAFF.

The chain employs TRBV14 and TRBJ2-3; weak D call: TRBD1 (6 bases). Germline V CDR1 and CDR2: SGHDN, FVKESK. Trimming took 3 bases from V and 3 from J, leaving 25 bases between them. The CDR3 consists of 19 residues. This CDR3 is CASSHRRPTGITGTDTQYF. CDR3 nucleotides: TGTGCCAGCAGCCATCGCCGACCGACAGGAATAACGGGTACAGATACGCAGTATTTT.

The chain employs TRBV5-1 and TRBJ2-1; the D gene could be TRBD1 or TRBD2 (5 bases each). The V end lost 4 bases, the J end lost 3 bases, and 14 bases lay between the germline ends. The CDR3 covers 15 residues. Germline CDR1 and CDR2: SGHRS and YFSETQ. In DNA, the CDR3 is TGCGCCAGCAGCCCTCTCGGGACGGACTACAATGAGCAGTTCTTC. It codes for CASSPLGTDYNEQFF.

The chain combines TRBV7-2 with TRBJ2-5; the match to TRBD2 covers 14 bases. V lost 0 bases, J lost 5 bases, and 2 bases stayed unmatched. The CDR3 is 16 amino acids. Germline V gene lookup returns CDR1 SGHTA and CDR2 FQGNSA. The CDR3 region has the DNA TGTGCCAGCAGCTTAGCGACTAGCGGGAGGGGTGAGACCCAGTACTTC. Encoded protein: CASSLATSGRGETQYF.

The chain combines TRBV7-9 with TRBJ2-7, with D hard to call. The CDR3 is made up of 14 amino acids. Germline assignment: CDR1 SEHNR and CDR2 FQNEAQ (reference sequence). V gave up 4 bases and J gave up 0 bases, with 10 bases separating them. The chain's CDR3 is CASSSPPSSYEQYF. DNA for the CDR3: TGTGCCAGCAGCTCCCCTCCGAGCTCCTACGAGCAGTACTTC.

V usage is TRBV10-3 and J usage is TRBJ2-5; D uncertain. The germline V gene has CDR1 ENHRY and CDR2 SYGVKD. This CDR3 is 14 amino acids long. Trimming stripped 3 bases from V and 5 bases from J, with 13 bases between. The CDR3 loop reads CAISEGQARETQYF. The CDR3 coding sequence is TGTGCCATCAGTGAAGGGCAGGCTCGGGAGACCCAGTACTTC.

The CDR3 DNA sequence: TGTGCCAGCAGCTCGGAGTACTATTATGGCTACACCTTC. Residues: CASSSEYYYGYTF. This chain joins TRBV7-1 and TRBJ1-2, with D uncertain. Being an ORF, TRBV7-1 has a function that is uncertain. Trimming took off 3 bases at V and 5 bases at J, with 10 bases between the two ends. This CDR3 is built from 13 residues.

This clone was counted between two and nine times. The V gene is TRBV19, the J gene TRBJ2-2, with D possibly matching TRBD1 (6 bases). The V end was cut by 5 bases, the J end by 0 bases, with 19 bases between. The CDR3 runs 18 residues. Looked up from germline, CDR1 is LNHDA and CDR2 is SQIVND (reference sequence). CDR3 amino acids: CASSARITRGPNTGELFF. The DNA of the CDR3 is TGTGCCAGTAGTGCCAGAATAACCAGGGGACCGAACACCGGGGAGCTGTTTTTT. Full variable domain (missing parts from reference TRBV19 and TRBJ2-2): DGGITQSPKYLFRKEGQNVTLSCEQNLNHDAMYWYRQDPGQGLRLIYYSQIVNDFQKGDIAEGYSVSREKKESFPLTVTSAQKNPTAFYLCASSARITRGPNTGELFFGEGSRLTVL.

The rearrangement links TRBV5-1 to TRBJ2-1, with D possibly being TRBD2 (6 bases). Trimming took 2 bases from V and 9 from J, leaving 18 bases between them. The CDR3 contains 15 residues. Germline V lookup: CDR1 SGHRS, CDR2 YFSETQ. This CDR3 reads CASSLFSSDQSEQFF. DNA for the CDR3: TGCGCCAGCAGCTTATTTTCTAGCGATCAAAGTGAGCAGTTCTTC. The complete variable domain, with remaining parts taken from reference TRBV5-1 and TRBJ2-1, reads KAGVTQTPRYLIKTRGQQVTLSCSPISGHRSVSWYQQTPGQGLQFLFEYFSETQRNKGNFPGRFSGRQFSNSRSEMNVSTLELGDSALYLCASSLFSSDQSEQFFGPGTRLTVL.

V and J are TRBV25-1 and TRBJ2-2, with TRBD1 matching 7 bases. The trim removed 4 bases at V and 3 bases at J, leaving 2 bases unmatched. The CDR3 is 14 residues long. Germline assignment: CDR1 MGHDK and CDR2 SYGVNS. In nucleotides, the CDR3 is TGTGCCAGCAGTGGACAGGGTTACACCGGGGAGCTGTTTTTT. Protein: CASSGQGYTGELFF. Based on the CDR3 plus reference TRBV25-1 and TRBJ2-2, the full variable domain is EADIYQTPRYLVIGTGKKITLECSQTMGHDKMYWYQQDPGMELHLIHYSYGVNSTEKGDLSSESTVSRIRTEHFPLTLESARPSHTSQYLCASSGQGYTGELFFGEGSRLTVL.

The CDR3 sequence is CASILGQNTEAFF. CDR3 nucleotides: TGTGCCAGCATTTTAGGCCAGAACACTGAAGCTTTCTTT. V usage is TRBV5-5 and J usage is TRBJ1-1; D is uncertain. Germline values: CDR1 SGHKS, CDR2 YYEKEE (reference sequence). V shed 6 bases and J shed 1 base, with 10 bases lying between them. There are 13 residues in the CDR3. Together with reference TRBV5-5 and TRBJ1-1, the CDR3 gives the full variable domain: DAGVTQSPTHLIKTRGQQVTLRCSPISGHKSVSWYQQVLGQGPQFIFQYYEKEERGRGNFPDRFSARQFPNYSSELNVNALLLGDSALYLCASILGQNTEAFFGQGTRLTVV.

J is TRBJ2-3 and V is TRBV7-9; 9 nucleotides match TRBD1. V lost 3 bases, J lost 1 base, and 5 bases stayed unmatched. The CDR3 covers 16 residues. Germline V gives CDR1 SEHNR, CDR2 FQNEAQ (reference sequence). The chain's CDR3 is CASSLGQGIGTDTQYF. The CDR3 nucleotides read TGTGCCAGCAGCTTGGGACAGGGAATCGGCACAGATACGCAGTATTTT. Full variable domain (missing parts from reference TRBV7-9 and TRBJ2-3): DTGVSQNPRHKITKRGQNVTFRCDPISEHNRLYWYRQTLGQGPEFLTYFQNEAQLEKSRLLSDRFSAERPKGSFSTLEIQRTEQGDSAMYLCASSLGQGIGTDTQYFGPGTRLTVL.

The table lists this clone with a count of one. This sequence joins TRBV5-1 and TRBJ2-7, with 8 bases matching TRBD1. V lost 3 bases to trimming and J lost 3 bases; unmatched junction nucleotides: 8. This CDR3 region has 15 residues. CDR1 is SGHRS and CDR2 is YFSETQ in the germline V gene. Written as DNA, the CDR3 is TGCGCCAGCAGCTCCGCGTCGGGACAGGACTACGAGCAGTACTTC. Its protein is CASSSASGQDYEQYF.

The rearrangement links TRBV9 to TRBJ2-7, with D possibly called TRBD1 or TRBD2 (7 bases each). CDR1 is SGDLS, CDR2 YYNGEE, per germline. V was cut by 3 bases and J by 3 bases, with 19 bases left in between. The CDR3 spans 16 residues. Here the CDR3 reads CASSAQGGGGFYEQYF. The CDR3 DNA reads as TGTGCCAGCAGCGCCCAGGGGGGGGGCGGGTTCTACGAGCAGTACTTC.

This rearrangement joins TRBV10-3 to TRBJ1-1, with D possibly TRBD1 on 6 matching bases. V was cut by 4 bases and J by 5 bases, with 17 bases left in between. The CDR3 totals 15 residues. Germline lookup yields CDR1 ENHRY and CDR2 SYGVKD. For the CDR3, the DNA is TGTGCCATCAGTGCGGGCTCCGCAGGGGATACTGAAGCTTTCTTT. This sequence encodes CAISAGSAGDTEAFF.

The CDR3 sequence is CASSPGTADNEQFF. The CDR3 DNA follows: TGCGCCAGCAGCCCTGGGACGGCGGACAATGAGCAGTTCTTC. The rearrangement links TRBV5-1 to TRBJ2-1; D is possibly TRBD1 or TRBD2 (5 bases each). The CDR3 contains 14 residues. The V gene's germline CDR1 is SGHRS and CDR2 YFSETQ. V lost 4 bases and J 5 bases, leaving 13 bases between the germline ends.

The chain uses TRBV9 and TRBJ1-1, with D unclear. This CDR3 region has 13 residues. Germline V lookup: CDR1 SGDLS, CDR2 YYNGEE. Trimming took 2 bases from V and 4 from J, leaving 9 bases between them. The CDR3, as DNA: TGTGCCAGCAGCGTTGGAGGGAGCACTGAAGCTTTCTTT. Amino acids: CASSVGGSTEAFF.

This clone was recorded once. The chain is built from TRBV10-3 and TRBJ2-6, with TRBD1 matching over 7 bases. Germline V gives CDR1 ENHRY, CDR2 SYGVKD. V lost 2 bases, J lost 0 bases, and 4 bases stayed unmatched. CDR3 size: 17 residues. Here the CDR3 reads CAISEKGASSGANVLTF. CDR3 sequence (DNA): TGTGCCATCAGTGAGAAGGGGGCCTCCTCTGGGGCCAACGTCCTGACTTTC.

The J gene is TRBJ2-3, the V gene TRBV5-1, with D possibly TRBD2 on 5 matching bases. Per the germline V gene, CDR1 is SGHRS and CDR2 is YFSETQ. CDR3 length: 14 residues. The V gene lost 2 bases and the J gene lost 1 base, with 8 bases spanning the gap. In nucleotides, the CDR3 is TGCGCCAGCAGCTTAGCGGAAGGCACAGATACGCAGTATTTT. As protein: CASSLAEGTDTQYF. The full variable domain, in which reference TRBV5-1 and TRBJ2-3 provide the parts outside the CDR3, is KAGVTQTPRYLIKTRGQQVTLSCSPISGHRSVSWYQQTPGQGLQFLFEYFSETQRNKGNFPGRFSGRQFSNSRSEMNVSTLELGDSALYLCASSLAEGTDTQYFGPGTRLTVL.

The chain joins TRBV7-9 to TRBJ2-4; D ambiguous. Germline V lookup: CDR1 SEHNR, CDR2 FQNEAQ (reference sequence). This CDR3 has 12 amino acids. Trimming shortened V by 5 bases and J by 13 bases, and 15 bases separated the two germline ends. The CDR3 DNA reads as TGTGCCAGCAGCGCCTTGGATCGAAGCCAGTACTTC. Translated: CASSALDRSQYF.

The chain couples TRBV18 to TRBJ1-4; possibly TRBD1 for D (5 bases). V lost 1 base and J 0 bases, leaving 12 bases between the germline ends. The CDR3 loop spans 17 amino acids. Germline V gene data show CDR1 as KGHSH and CDR2 as LQKENI. In DNA, the CDR3 is TGTGCCAGCTCACCACTCGGGGGGTCTACAACTAATGAAAAACTGTTTTTT. Translating gives CASSPLGGSTTNEKLFF.

The CDR3 nucleotides read TGTGCCAGCAGCTTAGTGAGCTGGGGGAATGAGCAGTTCTTC. Translated: CASSLVSWGNEQFF. This chain connects TRBV7-2 to TRBJ2-1; perhaps D is TRBD1 or TRBD2 (5 bases each). The germline V gene has CDR1 SGHTA and CDR2 FQGNSA. Trimming removed 1 base from V and 7 bases from J, with 11 bases in between. The CDR3 totals 14 residues.

V gene TRBV5-4 combines with J gene TRBJ2-7; D uncertain. CDR3 length: 12 amino acids. CDR1 is SGHNT, CDR2 YYREEE, per germline (reference sequence). The V and J ends lost 2 bases and 3 bases respectively, with 6 bases between them. The CDR3 protein is CASSFQNYEQYF. CDR3 coding DNA: TGTGCCAGCAGCTTCCAGAACTACGAGCAGTACTTC.

The chain carries TRBV7-2 and TRBJ2-3, with 7 bases lining up with TRBD2. The CDR3 extends over 14 amino acids. J was trimmed by 1 base and V by 5 bases; bases with no gene match: 3. Germline lookup yields CDR1 SGHTA and CDR2 FQGNSA. CDR3 sequence reads: CASSTSGGTDTQYF. As DNA, the CDR3 is TGTGCCAGCAGCACCAGCGGGGGCACAGATACGCAGTATTTT.